This T cell receptor (beta chain) was sequenced for a study of identical twins. TCRdb reprocessed the 5' RACE reads with MiXCR, giving one entry per CDR3 protein. Counted here are approximately 140,000 distinct CDR3 sequences, under 4.5% occurring once; the ten biggest clones make up 7.5% to 8.5%. The CDR3 spans 15 residues. In germline, CDR1 is SGHRS, CDR2 YFSETQ. V lost 0 bases to trimming and J lost 5 bases, with 13 bases between them. This clonotype was seen repeatedly, ten times or more. Its target is unknown. Study-level points and caveats: Sequences that were out-of-frame, alpha and twin-shared displayed an excess of low generation probability. Beta clonotypes that were abundant in cord blood contained fewer insertions, a pattern absent from memory repertoires. Recombination models fit unrelated individuals' TCR alpha sharing but underestimated twins'.

Sequencing was done on a sample of memory T cells sorted from blood. The source is a man aged 18 to 30 in good health. The rearrangement links TRBV5-1 to TRBJ2-3, with a possible D match to TRBD2 (6 bases). The DNA for the CDR3 is TGCGCCAGCAGCTTGGCCAATGTGGGGGGAGATACGCAGTATTTT. It is translated as CASSLANVGGDTQYF.